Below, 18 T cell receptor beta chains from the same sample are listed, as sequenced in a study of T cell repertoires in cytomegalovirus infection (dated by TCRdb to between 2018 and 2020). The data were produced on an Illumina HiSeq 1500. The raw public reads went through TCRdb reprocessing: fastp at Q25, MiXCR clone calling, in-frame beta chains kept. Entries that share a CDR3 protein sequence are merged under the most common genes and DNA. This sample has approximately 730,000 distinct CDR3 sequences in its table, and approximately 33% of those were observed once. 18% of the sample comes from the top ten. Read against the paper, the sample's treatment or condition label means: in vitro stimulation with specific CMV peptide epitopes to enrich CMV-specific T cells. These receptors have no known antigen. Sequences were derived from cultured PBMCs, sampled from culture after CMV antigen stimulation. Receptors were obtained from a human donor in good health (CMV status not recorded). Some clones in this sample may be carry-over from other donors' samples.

DNA of the CDR3: TGCGCCAGCAGCCCCCGGCCAGGGGGCCGAGAGACCCAGTACTTC. Protein product: CASSPRPGGRETQYF. V gene TRBV5-1 combines with J gene TRBJ2-5; 8 bases fit TRBD1. The germline V gene encodes CDR1 SGHRS and CDR2 YFSETQ. Trimming cost V 4 bases and J 4 bases; bases outside gene matches: 9. This CDR3 has 15 amino acids.

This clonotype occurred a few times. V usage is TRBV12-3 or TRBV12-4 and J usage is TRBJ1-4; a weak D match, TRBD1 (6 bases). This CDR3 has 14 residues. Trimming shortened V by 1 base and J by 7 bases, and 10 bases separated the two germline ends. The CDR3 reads CASSLVTGIEKLFF. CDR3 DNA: TGTGCCAGCAGTTTAGTGACAGGAATTGAAAAACTGTTTTTT.

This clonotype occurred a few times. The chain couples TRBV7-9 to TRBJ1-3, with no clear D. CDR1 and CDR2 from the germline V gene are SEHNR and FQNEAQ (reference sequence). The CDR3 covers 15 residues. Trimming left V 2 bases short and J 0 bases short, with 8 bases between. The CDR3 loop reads CASSLLGASGNTIYF. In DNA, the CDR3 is TGTGCCAGCAGCTTACTGGGAGCCTCTGGAAACACCATATATTTT.

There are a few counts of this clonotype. The CDR3 is CSARRLGPSYNEQFF. CDR3 DNA sequence: TGCAGTGCTAGAAGACTAGGTCCCTCCTACAATGAGCAGTTCTTC. The chain recombines TRBV20-1 with TRBJ2-1; maybe TRBD2 (6 bases). Trimming pared 2 bases from V and 0 bases from J, leaving 11 bases between. This CDR3 is built from 15 residues. Germline values: CDR1 DFQATT, CDR2 SNEGSKA (reference sequence).

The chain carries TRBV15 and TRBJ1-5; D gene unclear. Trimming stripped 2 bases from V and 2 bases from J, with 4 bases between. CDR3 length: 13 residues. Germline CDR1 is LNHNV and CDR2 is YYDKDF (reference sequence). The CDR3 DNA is TGTGCCACCAGCAGAACAGGCAATCAGCCCCAGCATTTT. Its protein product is CATSRTGNQPQHF.

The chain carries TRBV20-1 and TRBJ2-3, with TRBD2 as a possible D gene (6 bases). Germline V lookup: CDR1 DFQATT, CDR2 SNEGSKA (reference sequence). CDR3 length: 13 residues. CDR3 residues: CRLTPGGDDTQYF. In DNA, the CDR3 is TGCAGGCTGACCCCCGGGGGAGACGATACGCAGTATTTT.

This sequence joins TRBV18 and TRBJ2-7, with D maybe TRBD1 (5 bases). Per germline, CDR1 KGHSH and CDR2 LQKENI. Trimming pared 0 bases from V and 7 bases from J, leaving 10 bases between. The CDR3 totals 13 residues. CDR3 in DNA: TGTGCCAGCTCACCACCGTCAGGGATGGAGCAGTACTTC. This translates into CASSPPSGMEQYF.

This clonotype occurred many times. For the CDR3, the DNA is TGCAGTGCTAGAGATGGGGGCTCTAGCGGGGGGACCTACAATGAGCAGTTCTTC. Translated: CSARDGGSSGGTYNEQFF. The rearrangement links TRBV20-1 to TRBJ2-1; TRBD2 matches at 11 bases. This CDR3 contains 18 residues. With 0 bases clipped from V and 2 bases from J, the junction kept 9 bases outside the gene matches. Germline V gene sequence: CDR1 DFQATT, CDR2 SNEGSKA (reference sequence).

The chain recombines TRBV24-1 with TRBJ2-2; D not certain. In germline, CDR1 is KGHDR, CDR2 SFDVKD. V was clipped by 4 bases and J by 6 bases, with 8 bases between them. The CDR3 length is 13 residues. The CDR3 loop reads CATSEPLSGELFF. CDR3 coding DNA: TGTGCCACCAGTGAACCATTGTCCGGGGAGCTGTTTTTT.

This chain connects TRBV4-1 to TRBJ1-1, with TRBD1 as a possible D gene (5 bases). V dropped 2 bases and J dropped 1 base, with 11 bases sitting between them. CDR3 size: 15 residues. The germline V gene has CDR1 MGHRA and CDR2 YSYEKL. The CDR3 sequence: CASSQPRQRNTEAFF. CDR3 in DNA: TGCGCCAGCAGCCAACCAAGACAGAGGAACACTGAAGCTTTCTTT.

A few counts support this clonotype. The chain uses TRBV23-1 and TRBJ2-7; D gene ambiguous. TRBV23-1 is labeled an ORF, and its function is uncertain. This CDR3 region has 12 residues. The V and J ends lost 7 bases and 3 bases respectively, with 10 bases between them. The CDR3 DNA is TGCGCCAGCATGAGCGAATTCTACGAGCAGTACTTC. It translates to CASMSEFYEQYF.

CDR3 DNA: TGTGCCAGCAGTTTAACCAGCCTACGGGGGGAGTTCTTC. Its translation is CASSLTSLRGEFF. The genes are TRBV12-3 or TRBV12-4 and TRBJ2-1; the match to TRBD2 covers 7 bases. This CDR3 has 13 residues. Losses at the gene ends were 2 bases for V and 14 bases for J; bases not matched to a gene: 9.

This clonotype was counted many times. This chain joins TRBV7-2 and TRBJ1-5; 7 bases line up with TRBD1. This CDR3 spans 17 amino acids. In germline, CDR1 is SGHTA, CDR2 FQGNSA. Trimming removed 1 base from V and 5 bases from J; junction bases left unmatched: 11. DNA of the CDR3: TGTGCCAGCAGCTTAGTGGCGGTAGGAGGGGGCCATCAGCCCCAGCATTTT. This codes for CASSLVAVGGGHQPQHF.

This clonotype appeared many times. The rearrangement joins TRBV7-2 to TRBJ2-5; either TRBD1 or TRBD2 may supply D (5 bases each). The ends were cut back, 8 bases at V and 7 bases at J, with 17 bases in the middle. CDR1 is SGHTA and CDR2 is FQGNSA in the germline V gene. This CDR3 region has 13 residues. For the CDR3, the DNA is TGTGCCAGCGGATCGACAGTACGGGGGACCCAGTACTTC. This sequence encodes CASGSTVRGTQYF.

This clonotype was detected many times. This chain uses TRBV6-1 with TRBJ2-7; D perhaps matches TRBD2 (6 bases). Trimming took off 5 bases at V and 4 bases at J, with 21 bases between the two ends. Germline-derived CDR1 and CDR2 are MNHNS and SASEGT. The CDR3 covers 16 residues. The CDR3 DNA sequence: TGTGCCAGCAGTCACGTCGGGGGAATTTTTTATTACGAGCAGTACTTC. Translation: CASSHVGGIFYYEQYF.

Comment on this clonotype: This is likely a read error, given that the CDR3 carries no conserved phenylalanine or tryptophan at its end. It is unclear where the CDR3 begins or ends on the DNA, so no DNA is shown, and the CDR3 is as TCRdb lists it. This CDR3 is CASGILYNEQLL. The chain joins TRBV7-2 to TRBJ2-1. Germline V CDR1 and CDR2: SGHTA, FQGNSA. Inclusive of both ends, the CDR3 amounts to 12 amino acids.

The chain's CDR3 is CASRGSSGILTGELFF. CDR3 in DNA: TGTGCCAGCAGGGGGTCTAGCGGGATACTCACCGGGGAGCTGTTTTTT. This chain links TRBV6-2 or TRBV6-3 with TRBJ2-2, with 9 bases matching TRBD2. The CDR3 loop spans 16 amino acids. The V and J ends lost 6 bases and 4 bases, in that order; junction bases with no gene match: 9. Germline CDR1 and CDR2: MNHEY and SVGEGT.

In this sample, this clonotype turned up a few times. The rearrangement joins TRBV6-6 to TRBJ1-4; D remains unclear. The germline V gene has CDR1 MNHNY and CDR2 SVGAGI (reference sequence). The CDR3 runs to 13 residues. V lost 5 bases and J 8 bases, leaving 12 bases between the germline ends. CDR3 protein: CASSEQVQEKLFF. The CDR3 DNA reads TGTGCCAGCAGTGAGCAGGTTCAGGAAAAACTGTTTTTT.